This T cell receptor beta chain was obtained from a study of blood T cell repertoires in COVID-19. Study in general: Acute and convalescent COVID-19 specimens originated in the United States, Italy and Spain. Nucleic acid was either cDNA or gDNA, and it came from T cells, B-cell-depleted T cells, or PBMCs.

V shed 4 bases, J shed 3 bases, and the junction held 15 bases outside the gene matches. Per the germline V gene, CDR1 is GTSNPN and CDR2 is SVGIG (reference sequence). The CDR3 loop spans 18 amino acids. In the study's own analysis: Quantification of nucleated cells was approximated via reference gene primer amplification. Measured with immunoSEQ multiplex PCR; TCRdb has only the in-frame clones, and not every one. The D gene and trimming were derived from the DNA, and the V and J assignments and clone size from that table. This table holds roughly 160,000 clones, around 90% found once. This TCR was recovered from an older woman who had recovered from COVID-19. V usage is TRBV30 and J usage is TRBJ2-5; the match to TRBD2 covers 12 bases. The sequencing sample was made of peripheral blood. CDR3 region: CAWTPWELAGGQEETQYF. DNA for the CDR3: TGTGCCTGGACTCCCTGGGAACTAGCGGGGGGACAGGAAGAGACCCAGTACTTC.